This record covers a single TCR beta chain. Its antigen is unknown. This entry is derived from a study of PD-L1 blockade in urothelial cancer. Points from the study as a whole: Larger 3-week expansion of tumor-associated blood clones was seen in durable-benefit patients. Blood TCR clonality below the median before treatment was a predictor of better survival.

Only in-frame clones appear in the TCRdb table, and some are missing; sequencing was by immunoSEQ multiplex PCR. The sample comprises about 86,000 clones, approximately 87% of which are singletons, and approximately 15% rests with the top ten. The CDR3 covers 14 residues. From germline, CDR1 is SQVTM and CDR2 ANQGSEA. The ends were cut back, 6 bases at V and 3 bases at J, with 15 bases in the middle. As for time point: pretreatment peripheral blood. This specimen was PBMCs, taken around atezolizumab (anti-PD-L1) treatment. This sequence joins TRBV29-1 and TRBJ2-1, with D tentatively TRBD2 (5 bases). The TCR was taken from a man in his 60s with urothelial cancer. The DNA of the CDR3 is TGCAGCGTCGCGGACGGGATGGACTACAATGAGCAGTTCTTC. Translated, it gives CSVADGMDYNEQFF.